This record concerns one T cell receptor beta chain sequence. Its antigen is not known. The sample originates from a study of T cell responses to AZD1222 COVID-19 vaccine. Findings of the study overall: Baseline serostatus was positive in only six AZD1222 recipients.

Germline CDR1 and CDR2: LNHDA and SQIVND (reference sequence). With 3 bases removed from V and 2 bases from J, the gap between germline ends came to 13 bases. The CDR3 spans 15 residues. Sequenced by immunoSEQ multiplex PCR; TCRdb stores in-frame clones only, minus some. The sample contains about 120,000 clones, more than 85% of which appear only once. This TCR was recovered from an adult who received the AZD1222 COVID-19 vaccine. Sample: peripheral blood, taken 28 days after the second AZD1222 dose. This chain uses TRBV19 with TRBJ1-2; a weak D match, TRBD1 (6 bases). Here the CDR3 DNA reads TGTGCCAGTAGTATTTCGGGGGCAGGGAACTATGGCTACACCTTC. It yields the protein CASSISGAGNYGYTF. Full variable domain (rest looked up from reference TRBV19 and TRBJ1-2): DGGITQSPKYLFRKEGQNVTLSCEQNLNHDAMYWYRQDPGQGLRLIYYSQIVNDFQKGDIAEGYSVSREKKESFPLTVTSAQKNPTAFYLCASSISGAGNYGYTFGSGTRLTVV.